This T cell receptor beta chain was identified during a study of Ad26.COV2.S vaccination and SARS-CoV-2 variants. Study-wide results and limits: Higher spike-specific TCR breadth was found in vaccine recipients than in placebo recipients. Similar non-spike TCR breadth was observed in recipients of vaccine and of placebo. There was a possibility that the TCR breadth and depth analyses underestimated total T cell responses. Substantial response breadth was reportedly seen for spike-specific CD8+ and CD4+ T cells after vaccination.

Profiling relied on immunoSEQ multiplex PCR, and the TCRdb table lists in-frame clones only, not all of them. The sample consists of tens of thousands of clones, approximately 77% of them appearing once. This CDR3 comprises 14 residues. V shed 4 bases and J shed 5 bases, with 15 bases lying between them. CDR1 is LGHDT and CDR2 is YNNKEL in the germline V gene (reference sequence). This clone appeared a few times. Its antigen is as yet unknown. The receptor comes from a human donor who had recovered from COVID-19. Here the sequenced sample was peripheral blood, taken after recovery from COVID-19. The V and J genes are TRBV3-1 (or the pseudogene TRBV3-2) and TRBJ2-7, with D possibly matching TRBD2 (5 bases). The CDR3 reads CASSPHWELNEQYF. The CDR3 region has the DNA TGTGCCAGCAGCCCCCATTGGGAGCTGAACGAGCAGTACTTC.